This T cell receptor (beta chain) was identified during a study of metastatic and nonmetastatic thyroid tumors. All patients were untreated before thyroid surgery. TCRdb re-called clones via MiXCR from the PCR reads. Of 13,000 or so clones in the sample, approximately 23% were seen once. There are 13 residues in the CDR3. V gave up 6 bases and J gave up 4 bases, with 13 bases separating them. The receptor was isolated from a female donor with papillary thyroid cancer or a benign thyroid nodule (not recorded which). Some clones in this sample may be carry-over from other donors' samples. The chain joins TRBV12-3 or TRBV12-4 to TRBJ2-7; a possible D gene is TRBD1 (5 bases). The specimen sequenced was adjacent normal tissue. CDR3 DNA sequence: TGTGCCAGCAGGGGGCTGGTGCCTTACGAGCAGTACTTC. Protein product: CASRGLVPYEQYF.